Listed below are T cell receptor beta chains from one sample, sequenced in a study of shared clonotypes between healthy human individuals. Produced via immunoSEQ multiplex PCR; TCRdb's table is partial and in-frame only. The repertoire holds over 850,000 clones, 70% to 80% seen once, with approximately 0.56% in the top ten. The sequencing input was memory CD4+ T cells from PBMCs. These receptors were obtained from a man younger than 30 in good health. Some clones in this sample may be carry-over from other donors' samples. Each CDR3 is given with its conserved first and last residue. A D gene is named only where the DNA matches it firmly. A clone size is listed for some rows: how often the clone was seen (once, few, many), or a class if it is expanded.

>TRBJ1-1|.|TRBD1|TRBV6-1
TGTGCCAGCAGGGGGGGACAGGTGAACACTGAAGCTTTCTTT
CASRGGQVNTEAFF
>TRBJ2-3|.|.|TRBV27
TGTGCCAGCAGCGGATTAGCGTGGAATACGCAGTATTTT
CASSGLAWNTQYF
>TRBJ2-2|.|.|TRBV7-3
TGTGCCAGCAGCTTAAAGGCGGCCACCGGGGAGCTGTTTTTT
CASSLKAATGELFF
>TRBJ1-3|.|TRBD1|TRBV7-8
TGTGCCAGCGGGACAGAGGGGCGCACCGGAAACACCATATATTTT
CASGTEGRTGNTIYF
>TRBJ2-3|.|.|TRBV19
TGTGCCAGGTGGGTTGGGGATACGCAGTATTTT
CARWVGDTQYF
>TRBJ2-7|.|.|TRBV5-1
TGCGCCAGCAGCCCCGTGACTGGGGGGAGATACGAGCAGTACTTC
CASSPVTGGRYEQYF
>TRBJ2-2|.|TRBD1|TRBV7-2
TGTGCCAGCAGCAAGGGACAGGCGACGAACACCGGGGAGCTGTTTTTT
CASSKGQATNTGELFF
>TRBJ1-5|once|TRBD1|TRBV4-1
TGCGCCAGCAGCCGGACAGGGCGCAATCAGCCCCAGCATTTT
CASSRTGRNQPQHF
>TRBJ2-3|.|TRBD1|TRBV10-2
TGCGCCAGCAGGAGGACAGGGACCGCAGATACGCAGTATTTT
CASRRTGTADTQYF
>TRBJ1-4|few|.|TRBV19
TGTGCCAGTAGTATATTGGGGGGCTCGTTTAAAAAACTGTTTTTT
CASSILGGSFKKLFF
>TRBJ1-2|few|.|TRBV7-2
TGTGCCAGCAGCCCACATTCCGGACCCTATGGCTACACCTTC
CASSPHSGPYGYTF
>TRBJ1-5|.|.|TRBV10-3
TGTGCCATCAGTGACAAGGGCGGTCAGCCCCAGCATTTT
CAISDKGGQPQHF
>TRBJ2-1|.|.|TRBV7-2
TGTGCCAGCAGCAGAGGGGGGGCCTACAATGAGCAGTTCTTC
CASSRGGAYNEQFF
>TRBJ2-4|.|.|TRBV27
TGTGCCAGCTCCGCGGTCCGGGGGAACATTCAGTACTTC
CASSAVRGNIQYF
>TRBJ1-1|.|.|TRBV29-1
TGCAGCACCCACTCTGGGGCCGCCGAAGCTTTCTTT
CSTHSGAAEAFF
>TRBJ1-3|.|.|TRBV7-9
TGTGCCAGCAGCTTAGCGCTAGGACAGAGCTCTGGAAACACCATATATTTT
CASSLALGQSSGNTIYF
>TRBJ1-1|.|.|TRBV27
TGTGCCAGCAGTTTCATTGGGGTTGCTGAAGCTTTCTTT
CASSFIGVAEAFF
>TRBJ2-5|few|TRBD2|TRBV2
TGTGCCAGCAGTGATGGTCTAGCGGGGGGGTTACGGGAGACCCAGTACTTC
CASSDGLAGGLRETQYF
>TRBJ2-1|.|.|TRBV7-2
TGTGCCAGCAGCTTATTCTCGGACGTCAGCTACAATGAGCAGTTCTTC
CASSLFSDVSYNEQFF
>TRBJ1-5|.|.|TRBV7-9
TGTGCCAGCAGCTTAGAAGGAGGAGGTCAGCCCCAGCATTTT
CASSLEGGGQPQHF
>TRBJ2-5|.|.|TRBV18
TGTGCCAGCTCACCCGCGGGGAGAGGGAACAAACAAGAGACCCAGTACTTC
CASSPAGRGNKQETQYF
>TRBJ2-5|.|TRBD2|TRBV9
TGTGCCAGCAGCGCGCCCGATGCGGGAGGCTCTCGGGAGACCCAGTACTTC
CASSAPDAGGSRETQYF
>TRBJ1-1|.|.|TRBV21-1
TGTGCCAGCCGGGACAGGGACTTTGAAGCTTTCTTT
CASRDRDFEAFF
>TRBJ1-2|.|.|TRBV29-1
TGCAGCGTGCAGAACATTCTTGGGGGCAGTGGCTATGGCTACACCTTC
CSVQNILGGSGYGYTF
>TRBJ1-6|once|.|TRBV6-1
TGTGCCAGCAGCCCGATCGGGGGGGGGTGGACCCTCCACTTT
CASSPIGGGWTLHF
>TRBJ2-2|.|.|TRBV7-2
TGTGCCAGCAGCCGTGGGCGGGCCGGGGAGCTGTTTTTT
CASSRGRAGELFF
>TRBJ2-2|.|.|TRBV7-9
TGTGCCAGCAGCTTAAGGCTAGTGGGAACCGGGGAGCTGTTTTTT
CASSLRLVGTGELFF
>TRBJ2-5|.|TRBD1|TRBV7-7
TGTGCCAGCAGCCCGCGGACAGGGAAGGATGAGACCCAGTACTTC
CASSPRTGKDETQYF
>TRBJ2-2|.|.|TRBV6-5
TGTGCCAGCAGTTACTCAGGTGCAGGGAACACCGGGGAGCTGTTTTTT
CASSYSGAGNTGELFF
>TRBJ2-1|.|TRBD2|TRBV4-2
TGTGCCAGCAGCCTCCAGCCGGGAGGCAGGGCCTACAATGAGCAGTTCTTC
CASSLQPGGRAYNEQFF
>TRBJ1-5|.|.|TRBV10-3
TGTGCCATCAGCTCGGAGGGGGGTAGCAGCAATCAGCCCCAGCATTTT
CAISSEGGSSNQPQHF
>TRBJ2-7|.|TRBD2|TRBV7-8
TGTGCCAGCAGCCCACAGACTAGCGGGAGAGTTGTTGTCTACGAGCAGTACTTC
CASSPQTSGRVVVYEQYF
>TRBJ1-2|.|TRBD1|TRBV15
TGTGCCACCAGCAGAGAAGGACAGGGGTACGGCTACACCTTC
CATSREGQGYGYTF
>TRBJ1-1|few|.|TRBV28
TGTGCCAGCAGTTTAAGAAGGGAAGCTTTCTTT
CASSLRREAFF
>TRBJ2-5|.|TRBD1|TRBV29-1
TGCAGCGTTGAAGTAGTGGCGACAGGGTCGGAGACCCAGTACTTC
CSVEVVATGSETQYF
>TRBJ2-3|few|TRBD1|TRBV15
TGTGCCACCAGCAGAGATCCCAGGAGGACAGGGTATGCAGATACGCAGTATTTT
CATSRDPRRTGYADTQYF